The rows below give T cell receptor beta chains drawn from one sample of a study of cytotoxic CD8 clonotypes in ibrutinib-treated CLL. The method was immunoSEQ multiplex PCR; TCRdb's version includes in-frame clones alone and lacks a portion of them. The sample consists of approximately 340,000 clones, roughly 71% of them appearing once. The source was PBMCs, collected after 36 months of ibrutinib treatment. These receptors originate from a human donor with chronic lymphocytic leukemia. CDR3s include the opening cysteine and the closing phenylalanine or tryptophan. Fields, in order: clone size, V gene, D gene, J gene, CDR3 DNA, CDR3 protein. The D gene is left open where the match is weak. The size entry is marked missing in some rows and otherwise reads once, few, many or a size class.

size: -
V: TRBV7-9
D: -
J: TRBJ2-2
DNA: TGTGCCAGCATCCCAGGACGGACCGGGGAGCTGTTTTTT
CDR3: CASIPGRTGELFF

size: few
V: TRBV29-1
D: TRBD1
J: TRBJ2-7
DNA: TGCAGCGCTGAGACAGGGATCTCCTACGAGCAGTACTTC
CDR3: CSAETGISYEQYF

size: -
V: TRBV19
D: -
J: TRBJ2-2
DNA: TGTGCCAGTAGTCCAACCGGGACTCCTAACACCGGGGAGCTGTTTTTT
CDR3: CASSPTGTPNTGELFF

size: -
V: TRBV10-3
D: -
J: TRBJ2-2
DNA: TGTGCCATCAGTGGCGGGGAGCTGTTTTTT
CDR3: CAISGGELFF

size: -
V: TRBV25-1
D: -
J: TRBJ2-1
DNA: TGTGCCAGCCTGAGGGGGGAGCAGTTCTTC
CDR3: CASLRGEQFF

size: -
V: TRBV29-1
D: -
J: TRBJ2-7
DNA: TGCAGCGTCGCGACAGGTTCGGCCTACGAGCAGTACTTC
CDR3: CSVATGSAYEQYF

size: once
V: TRBV11-2
D: TRBD1
J: TRBJ2-3
DNA: TGTGCCAGCAGCCAGCGACAGGGGAGCACAGATACGCAGTATTTT
CDR3: CASSQRQGSTDTQYF

size: few
V: TRBV7-3
D: TRBD1
J: TRBJ2-7
DNA: TGTGCCAGCAGCCCCGGGACAGCCAGCTCCTACGAGCAGTACTTC
CDR3: CASSPGTASSYEQYF

size: -
V: TRBV13
D: -
J: TRBJ2-7
DNA: TGTGCCAGCAGCTTAGGCCCCACCGAGCAGTACTTC
CDR3: CASSLGPTEQYF

size: few
V: TRBV5-6
D: -
J: TRBJ1-1
DNA: TGTGCCAGCAGCCGTGAAGCCAAACCGAACACTGAAGCTTTCTTT
CDR3: CASSREAKPNTEAFF

size: few
V: TRBV28
D: -
J: TRBJ1-1
DNA: TGTGCCAGCAGCCCGGCGCAGCTCAACACTGAAGCTTTCTTT
CDR3: CASSPAQLNTEAFF

size: few
V: TRBV6-5
D: -
J: TRBJ2-5
DNA: TGTGCCAGCAATACTCGCACGATGGGGGTCGAGACCCAGTACTTC
CDR3: CASNTRTMGVETQYF

size: once
V: TRBV13
D: TRBD1
J: TRBJ1-1
DNA: TGTGCCAGCAGCTCCATTCAGGGGGGAAACCCTGAAGCTTTCTTT
CDR3: CASSSIQGGNPEAFF

size: -
V: TRBV2
D: -
J: TRBJ2-1
DNA: TGTGCCAGCACTAAGACACAGCCTACCTACAATGAGCAGTTCTTC
CDR3: CASTKTQPTYNEQFF

size: -
V: TRBV10-3
D: -
J: TRBJ1-2
DNA: TGTGCCGTGGGGGCTTTTGGCTACACCTTC
CDR3: CAVGAFGYTF

size: -
V: TRBV7-2
D: -
J: TRBJ2-5
DNA: TGTGCCAGCAGCTTAGCGGGCCGGGTTTCAGAGACCCAGTACTTC
CDR3: CASSLAGRVSETQYF

size: few
V: TRBV4-3
D: -
J: TRBJ2-3
DNA: TGCGCCAGCAGCCAAGGTCGAGGGGCCCCAGATACGCAGTATTTT
CDR3: CASSQGRGAPDTQYF

size: -
V: TRBV29-1
D: -
J: TRBJ1-2
DNA: TGCAGCGTTGAGTCGTGGGGATCAGCTAACTATGGCTACACCTTC
CDR3: CSVESWGSANYGYTF

size: -
V: TRBV7-8
D: -
J: TRBJ1-4
DNA: TGTGCCAGCAGCTTAGTTTGGGTCACACAGGAAAAACTGTTTTTT
CDR3: CASSLVWVTQEKLFF

size: -
V: TRBV6-5
D: TRBD1
J: TRBJ1-1
DNA: TGTGCCAGCAGTCACAGGGGTTCCACTGAAGCTTTCTTT
CDR3: CASSHRGSTEAFF

size: -
V: TRBV13
D: -
J: TRBJ1-1
DNA: TGTGCCAGCAGCTCCCGCTTTTTAGGTTTATGGGAAGCTTTCTTT
CDR3: CASSSRFLGLWEAFF

size: -
V: TRBV10-1
D: -
J: TRBJ2-1
DNA: TGCGCCAGCAGTGACGGGACCGAGCAGTTCTTC
CDR3: CASSDGTEQFF

size: once
V: TRBV29-1
D: TRBD1
J: TRBJ2-5
DNA: TGCAGCGCCCCGACAGGGTTCCAAGAGACCCAGTACTTC
CDR3: CSAPTGFQETQYF

size: -
V: TRBV5-5
D: -
J: TRBJ2-7
DNA: TGTGCCAGCAGCCGAGACAGGTTGGGCTACGAGCAGTACTTC
CDR3: CASSRDRLGYEQYF

size: -
V: TRBV5-6
D: TRBD2
J: TRBJ2-7
DNA: TGTGCCAGCAGCATCCCTAGCGGGACTCCCTCCGAGCAGTACTTC
CDR3: CASSIPSGTPSEQYF

size: -
V: TRBV30
D: TRBD2
J: TRBJ2-1
DNA: TGTGCCTGGAGTTCCCGACTAGCGGGGGGGGAGAGAAGGAATGAGCAGTTCTTC
CDR3: CAWSSRLAGGERRNEQFF

size: -
V: TRBV5-1
D: TRBD1
J: TRBJ2-3
DNA: TGCGCCAGCAGCTTGGCCCCGGGACAGGGGGGCACAGATACGCAGTATTTT
CDR3: CASSLAPGQGGTDTQYF

size: few
V: TRBV5-1
D: -
J: TRBJ2-7
DNA: TGCGCCAGCAGCTCGGGACGGCGTCAGTACTTC
CDR3: CASSSGRRQYF

size: -
V: TRBV23-1
D: -
J: TRBJ2-2
DNA: TGCGCCAGCAGTCATCGCCGGGCGACACTCGGGGAGCTGTTTTTT
CDR3: CASSHRRATLGELFF

size: few
V: TRBV28
D: TRBD1
J: TRBJ2-7
DNA: TGTGCCAGCAGTTGGGGGACAGGTTCCTACGAGCAGTACTTC
CDR3: CASSWGTGSYEQYF

size: few
V: TRBV11-2
D: -
J: TRBJ2-7
DNA: TGTGCCAGCAGCTTAGCCACGACAGGCTACGAGCAGTACTTC
CDR3: CASSLATTGYEQYF

size: -
V: TRBV5-5
D: -
J: TRBJ1-1
DNA: TGTGCCAGCAGCTTCCCCCCGCCGAACACTGAAGCTTTCTTT
CDR3: CASSFPPPNTEAFF

size: -
V: TRBV19
D: -
J: TRBJ1-5
DNA: TGTGCCAGTAGTATAGGGGCTATTAGCAATCAGCCCCAGCATTTT
CDR3: CASSIGAISNQPQHF

size: -
V: TRBV19
D: -
J: TRBJ1-3
DNA: TGTGCCAGTAGTATTGGGGAGTACTCTGGAAACACCATATATTTT
CDR3: CASSIGEYSGNTIYF

size: -
V: TRBV2
D: TRBD1
J: TRBJ1-5
DNA: TGTGCCAGCAGCAGAGACAGGGGAGATAGCAATCAGCCCCAGCATTTT
CDR3: CASSRDRGDSNQPQHF

size: few
V: TRBV2
D: -
J: TRBJ1-1
DNA: TGTGCCAGCGAGACGAACACTGAAGCTTTCTTT
CDR3: CASETNTEAFF

size: -
V: TRBV19
D: -
J: TRBJ2-3
DNA: TGTGCCAGTAGTATGGGAAACCTGGGGGGTACGCAGTATTTT
CDR3: CASSMGNLGGTQYF

size: once
V: TRBV25-1
D: TRBD1
J: TRBJ2-3
DNA: TGTGCCAGCAGTCTAACCGGGACAGTAAACACAGATACGCAGTATTTT
CDR3: CASSLTGTVNTDTQYF

size: -
V: TRBV7-8
D: -
J: TRBJ2-7
DNA: TGTGCCAGCAGCTTAGGGTGGTCTAGCGAGACCTACGAGCAGTACTTC
CDR3: CASSLGWSSETYEQYF

size: few
V: TRBV29-1
D: -
J: TRBJ1-2
DNA: TGCAGCGTTGAATCCGCTAACTATGGCTACACCTTC
CDR3: CSVESANYGYTF

size: -
V: TRBV19
D: TRBD2
J: TRBJ2-7
DNA: TGTGCCAGTAGTATCAGCGGGGATTACGAGCAGTACTTC
CDR3: CASSISGDYEQYF

size: -
V: TRBV14
D: -
J: TRBJ1-2
DNA: TGTGCCAGCAGCCTACAGGGTTGGTATGGCTACACCTTC
CDR3: CASSLQGWYGYTF

size: few
V: TRBV7-2
D: TRBD2
J: TRBJ2-1
DNA: TGTGCCAGCAGCTCTAGCGGGATCTCCTACAATGAGCAGTTCTTC
CDR3: CASSSSGISYNEQFF

size: -
V: TRBV11-2
D: -
J: TRBJ2-5
DNA: TGTGCCAGCAGCCCAGGACAGCGTCAAGAGACCCAGTACTTC
CDR3: CASSPGQRQETQYF

size: -
V: TRBV5-1
D: TRBD1
J: TRBJ2-2
DNA: TGCGCCAGCAGCAGGACAGGGGGTGAATCCGGGGAGCTGTTTTTT
CDR3: CASSRTGGESGELFF

size: -
V: TRBV27
D: TRBD1
J: TRBJ2-1
DNA: TGTGCCAGCAGTTTTTTACAGGGGACCTACAATGAGCAGTTCTTC
CDR3: CASSFLQGTYNEQFF